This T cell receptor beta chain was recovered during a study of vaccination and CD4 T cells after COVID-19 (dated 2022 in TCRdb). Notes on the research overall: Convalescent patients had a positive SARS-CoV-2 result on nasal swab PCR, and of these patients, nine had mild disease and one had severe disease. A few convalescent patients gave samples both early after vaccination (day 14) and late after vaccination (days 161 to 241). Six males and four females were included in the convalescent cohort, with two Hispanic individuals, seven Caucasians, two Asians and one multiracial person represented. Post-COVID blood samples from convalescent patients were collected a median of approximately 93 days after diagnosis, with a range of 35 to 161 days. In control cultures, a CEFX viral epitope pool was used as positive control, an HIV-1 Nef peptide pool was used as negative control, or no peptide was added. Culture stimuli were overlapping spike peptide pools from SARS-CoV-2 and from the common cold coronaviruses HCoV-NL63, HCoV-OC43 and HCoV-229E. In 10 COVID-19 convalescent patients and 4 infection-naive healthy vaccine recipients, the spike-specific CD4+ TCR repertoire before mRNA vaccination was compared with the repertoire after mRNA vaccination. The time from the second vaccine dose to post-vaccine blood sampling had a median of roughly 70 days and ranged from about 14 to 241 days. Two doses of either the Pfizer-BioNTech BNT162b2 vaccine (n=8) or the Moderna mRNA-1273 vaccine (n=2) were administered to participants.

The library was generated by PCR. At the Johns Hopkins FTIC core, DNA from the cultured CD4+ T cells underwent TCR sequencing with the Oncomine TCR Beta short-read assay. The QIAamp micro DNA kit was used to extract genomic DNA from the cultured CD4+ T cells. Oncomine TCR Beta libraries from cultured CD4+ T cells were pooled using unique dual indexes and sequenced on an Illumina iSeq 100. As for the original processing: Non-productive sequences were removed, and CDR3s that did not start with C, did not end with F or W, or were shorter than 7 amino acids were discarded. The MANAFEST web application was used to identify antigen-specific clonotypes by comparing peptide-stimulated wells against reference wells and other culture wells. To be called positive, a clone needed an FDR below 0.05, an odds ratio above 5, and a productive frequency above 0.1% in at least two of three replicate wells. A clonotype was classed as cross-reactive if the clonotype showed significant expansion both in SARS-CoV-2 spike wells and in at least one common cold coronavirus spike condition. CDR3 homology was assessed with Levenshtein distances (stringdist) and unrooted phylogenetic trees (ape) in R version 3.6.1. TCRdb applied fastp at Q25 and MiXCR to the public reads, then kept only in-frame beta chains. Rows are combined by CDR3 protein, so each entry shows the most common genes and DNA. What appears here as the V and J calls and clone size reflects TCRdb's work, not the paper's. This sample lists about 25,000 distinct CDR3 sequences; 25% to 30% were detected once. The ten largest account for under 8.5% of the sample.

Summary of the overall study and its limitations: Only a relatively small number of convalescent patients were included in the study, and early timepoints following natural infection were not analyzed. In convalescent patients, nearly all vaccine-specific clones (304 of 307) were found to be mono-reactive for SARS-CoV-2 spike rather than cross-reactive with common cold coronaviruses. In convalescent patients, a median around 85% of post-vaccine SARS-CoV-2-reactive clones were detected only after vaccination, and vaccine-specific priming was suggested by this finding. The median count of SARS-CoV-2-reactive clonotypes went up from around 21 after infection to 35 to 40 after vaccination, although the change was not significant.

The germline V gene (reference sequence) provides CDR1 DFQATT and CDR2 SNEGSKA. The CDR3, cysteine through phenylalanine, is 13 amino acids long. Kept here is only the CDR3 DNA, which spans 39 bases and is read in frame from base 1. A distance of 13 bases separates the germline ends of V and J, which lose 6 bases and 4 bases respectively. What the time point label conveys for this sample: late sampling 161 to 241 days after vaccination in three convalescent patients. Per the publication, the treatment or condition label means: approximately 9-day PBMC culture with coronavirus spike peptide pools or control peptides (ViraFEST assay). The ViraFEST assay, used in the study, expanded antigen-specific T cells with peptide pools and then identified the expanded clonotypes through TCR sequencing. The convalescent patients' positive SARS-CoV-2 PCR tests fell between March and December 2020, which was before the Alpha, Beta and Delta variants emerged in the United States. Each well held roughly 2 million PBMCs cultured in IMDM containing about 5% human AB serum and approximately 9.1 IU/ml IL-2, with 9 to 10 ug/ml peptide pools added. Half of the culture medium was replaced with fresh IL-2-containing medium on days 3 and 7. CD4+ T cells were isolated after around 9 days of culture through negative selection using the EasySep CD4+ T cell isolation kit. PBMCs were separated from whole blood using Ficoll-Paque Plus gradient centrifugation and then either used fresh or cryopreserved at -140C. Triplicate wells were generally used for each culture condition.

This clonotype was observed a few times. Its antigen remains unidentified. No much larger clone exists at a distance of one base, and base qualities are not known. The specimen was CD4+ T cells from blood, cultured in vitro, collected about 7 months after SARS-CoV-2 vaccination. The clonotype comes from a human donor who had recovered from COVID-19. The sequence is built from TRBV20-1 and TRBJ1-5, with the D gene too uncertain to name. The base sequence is TGCAGTGCCATCAACTCCGGGAATCAGCCCCAGCATTTT. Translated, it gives CSAINSGNQPQHF.